A single count supports the clone carrying this T cell receptor (beta chain). Its specificity is unknown. This entry belongs to a study of shared clonotypes between healthy human individuals. Study observations and caveats: Rarefaction showed that sequencing of sorted subsets was incomplete (despite large depth).

In the CD4+ fraction, cells were divided into CD45RA+ naive and CD45RA-negative memory subsets. TCRdb keeps only in-frame clones here, not all; method: immunoSEQ multiplex PCR. The sample includes 2,500,000 or so clones, about 92% seen only once; the top ten take over 0.12%. This clonotype was obtained from a man between 18 and 35 years old in good health. The specimen sequenced was naive CD4+ T cells sorted from blood. Stated subset: CD45RA+ positively selected.

CDR3 residues: CASSLPGGEQFF. The CDR3 bases are TGCGCCAGCAGCTTGCCGGGGGGTGAGCAGTTCTTC. The chain joins TRBV5-1 to TRBJ2-1; 7 bases match TRBD2. There are 12 residues in the CDR3. V was clipped by 1 base and J by 9 bases; unmatched bases: 1. Germline loops: CDR1 SGHRS, CDR2 YFSETQ.